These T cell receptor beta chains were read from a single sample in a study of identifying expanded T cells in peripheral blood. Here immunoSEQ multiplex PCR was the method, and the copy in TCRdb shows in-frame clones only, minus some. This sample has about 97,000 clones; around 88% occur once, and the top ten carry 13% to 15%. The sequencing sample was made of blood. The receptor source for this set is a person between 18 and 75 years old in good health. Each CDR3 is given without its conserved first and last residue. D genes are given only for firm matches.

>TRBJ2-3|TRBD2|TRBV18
ASSPLLADTDTQY
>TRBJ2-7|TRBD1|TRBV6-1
ASSTGTGVEQY
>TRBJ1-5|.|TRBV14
ASSQEGRNQPQH
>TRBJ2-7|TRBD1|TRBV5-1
ASSLDIRGPAFYEQY
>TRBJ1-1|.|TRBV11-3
ASSPPGANTEAF
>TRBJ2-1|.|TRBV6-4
ASSDEDFGEQF
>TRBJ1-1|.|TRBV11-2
ASSLATGGQKGAF
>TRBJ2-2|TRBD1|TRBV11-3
ASSLEARGRKTGELF
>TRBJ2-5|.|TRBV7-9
ASSQTSQGGETQY
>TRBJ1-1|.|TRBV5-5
ASIGTFLFRENTEAF
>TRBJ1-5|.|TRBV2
ASSRRPDSNQPQH
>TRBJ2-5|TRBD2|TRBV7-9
ASSPSLAGGETQY
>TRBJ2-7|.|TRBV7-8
AGGTDRAPYEQY
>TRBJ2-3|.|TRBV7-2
ASSLVGPFQDTQY
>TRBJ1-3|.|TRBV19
ASRDKGGSGNTIY
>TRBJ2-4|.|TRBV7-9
ASTTGAANIQY
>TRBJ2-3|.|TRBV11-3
ASSLGWRDTDTQY
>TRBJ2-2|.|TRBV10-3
AIRQTRESTTGELF
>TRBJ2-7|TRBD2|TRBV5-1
ASSPGTSGGQIYEQY
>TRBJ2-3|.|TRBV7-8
ASTPYRSTDTQY
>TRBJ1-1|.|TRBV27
ASSSRAWGTEAF
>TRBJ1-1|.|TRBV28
ASSRGATPEAF
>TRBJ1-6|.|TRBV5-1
ASSETVGNSPLH
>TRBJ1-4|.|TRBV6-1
ASSEYGGNEKLF
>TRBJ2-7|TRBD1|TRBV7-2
ASSPTGQGAIYEQY
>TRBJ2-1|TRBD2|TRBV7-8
ASGPLAGGKNEQF
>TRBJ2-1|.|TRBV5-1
ASSLEGYSYNEQF
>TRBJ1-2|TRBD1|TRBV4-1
ASSQDQITGARYYGYT
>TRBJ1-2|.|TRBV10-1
ASSPGRNNYGYT
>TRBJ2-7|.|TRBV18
ASSPTQGSDEQY
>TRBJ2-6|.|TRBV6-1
ASSEASSGANVLT
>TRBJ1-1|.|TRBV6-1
ASIIRENTEAF
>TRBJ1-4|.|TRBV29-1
SVEDRGVNEKLF
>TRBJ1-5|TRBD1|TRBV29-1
SVSDRASNQPQH
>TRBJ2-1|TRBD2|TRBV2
ASRITSGGLNEQF
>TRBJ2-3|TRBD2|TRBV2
ASTEAGGPADTQY
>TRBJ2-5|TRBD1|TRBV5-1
ASSRSSGQGTETQY
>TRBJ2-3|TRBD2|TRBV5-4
ASSYRLAGTTDTQY
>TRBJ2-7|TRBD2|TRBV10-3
AITRLAGGDYEQY
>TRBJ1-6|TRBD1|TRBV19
ASSITGTALSPLH
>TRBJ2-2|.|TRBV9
ASSVELATTGELF
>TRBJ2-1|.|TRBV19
ASSKNLYNEQF
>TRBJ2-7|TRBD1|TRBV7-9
ASSPRDRAPAYEQY
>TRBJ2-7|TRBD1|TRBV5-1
ASSPRPRQGRLLDEQY
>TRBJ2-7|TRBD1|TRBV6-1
ASTEGQGVTYEQY
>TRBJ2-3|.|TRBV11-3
ASSLGGAETDTQY
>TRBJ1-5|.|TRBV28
ASAAIGVDAQPQH
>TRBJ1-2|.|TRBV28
ASSPQVNYGYT